Sequencing of this T cell receptor (beta chain) was carried out in a study of blood T cell repertoires in COVID-19. CDR3 length: 13 amino acids. The ends were cut back, 7 bases at V and 4 bases at J, with 10 bases in the middle. Germline assignment: CDR1 KGHDR and CDR2 SFDVKD. Profiling relied on immunoSEQ multiplex PCR, and the TCRdb table lists in-frame clones only, not all of them. The sample has some 210,000 clones; 84% are singletons. Sequenced: peripheral blood. The TCR sequence derives from a woman in her seventies with active or convalescent COVID-19. The chain joins TRBV24-1 to TRBJ2-1, with a possible D match to TRBD1 (6 bases). CDR3 sequence (DNA): TGTGCCACCAGGGGGGCAGGTTACAATGAGCAGTTCTTC. Protein product: CATRGAGYNEQFF.